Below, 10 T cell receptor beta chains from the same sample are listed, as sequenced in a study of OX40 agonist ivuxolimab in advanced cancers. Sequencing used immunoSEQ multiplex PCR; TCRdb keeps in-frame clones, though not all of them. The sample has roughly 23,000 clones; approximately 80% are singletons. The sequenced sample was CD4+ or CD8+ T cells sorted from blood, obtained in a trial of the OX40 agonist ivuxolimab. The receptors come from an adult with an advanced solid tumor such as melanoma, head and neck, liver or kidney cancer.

CDR3 residues: CASSPGLMNNVKFF. The CDR3 nucleotides read TGCGCCAGCAGCCCGGGACTAATGAACAATGTCAAGTTCTTC. The chain recombines TRBV5-1 with TRBJ2-1, with TRBD2 matching 7 bases. Germline V gene lookup returns CDR1 SGHRS and CDR2 YFSETQ. Trimming cost V 4 bases and J 14 bases; bases outside gene matches: 15. This CDR3 spans 14 amino acids. Full variable domain (outside the CDR3, taken from reference TRBV5-1 and TRBJ2-1): KAGVTQTPRYLIKTRGQQVTLSCSPISGHRSVSWYQQTPGQGLQFLFEYFSETQRNKGNFPGRFSGRQFSNSRSEMNVSTLELGDSALYLCASSPGLMNNVKFFGPGTRLTVL.

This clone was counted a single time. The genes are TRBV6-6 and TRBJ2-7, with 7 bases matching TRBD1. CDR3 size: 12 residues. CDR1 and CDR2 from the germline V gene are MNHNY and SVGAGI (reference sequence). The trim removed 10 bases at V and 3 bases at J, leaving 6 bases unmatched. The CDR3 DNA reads TGTGCCACCGAGGGACAGAACTACGAGCAGTACTTC. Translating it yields CATEGQNYEQYF.

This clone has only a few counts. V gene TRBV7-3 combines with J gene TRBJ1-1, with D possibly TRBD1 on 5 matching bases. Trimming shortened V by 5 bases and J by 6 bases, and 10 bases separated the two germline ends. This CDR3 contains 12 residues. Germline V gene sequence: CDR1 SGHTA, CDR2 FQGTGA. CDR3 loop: CASSRGGSEAFF. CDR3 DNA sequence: TGTGCCAGCAGCCGGGGGGGTTCTGAAGCTTTCTTT.

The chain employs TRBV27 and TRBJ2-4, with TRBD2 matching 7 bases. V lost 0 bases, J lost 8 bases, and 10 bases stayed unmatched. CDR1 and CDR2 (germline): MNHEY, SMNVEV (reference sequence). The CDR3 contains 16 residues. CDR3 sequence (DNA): TGTGCCAGCAGTTTATCGATCGCGGGGGTTTGGGACATTCAGTACTTC. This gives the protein CASSLSIAGVWDIQYF.

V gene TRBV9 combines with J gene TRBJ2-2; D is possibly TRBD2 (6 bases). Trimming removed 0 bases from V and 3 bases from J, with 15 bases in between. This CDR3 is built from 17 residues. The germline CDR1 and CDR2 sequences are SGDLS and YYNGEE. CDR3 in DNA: TGTGCCAGCAGCGTAGAGTCCAGCGGGTCCTACACCGGGGAGCTGTTTTTT. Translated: CASSVESSGSYTGELFF.

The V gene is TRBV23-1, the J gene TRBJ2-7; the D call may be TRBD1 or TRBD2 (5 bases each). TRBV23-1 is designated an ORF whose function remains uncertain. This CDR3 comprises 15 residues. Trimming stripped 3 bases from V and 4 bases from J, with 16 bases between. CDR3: CASSHPGRRTYEQYF. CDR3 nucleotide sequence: TGCGCCAGCAGTCATCCGGGGCGACGGACTTACGAGCAGTACTTC.

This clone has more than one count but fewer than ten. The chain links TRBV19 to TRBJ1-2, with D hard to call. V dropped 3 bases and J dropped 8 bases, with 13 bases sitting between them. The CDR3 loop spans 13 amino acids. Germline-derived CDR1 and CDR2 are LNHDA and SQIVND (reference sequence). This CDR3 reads CASSMKSARGYTF. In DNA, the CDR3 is TGTGCCAGTAGTATGAAATCAGCGAGGGGCTACACCTTC.

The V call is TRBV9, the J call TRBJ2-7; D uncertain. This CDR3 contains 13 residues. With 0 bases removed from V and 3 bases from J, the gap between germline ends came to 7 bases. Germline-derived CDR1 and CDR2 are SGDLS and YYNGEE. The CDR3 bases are TGTGCCAGCAGCGTAGCTATAGGCTACGAGCAGTACTTC. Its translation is CASSVAIGYEQYF.

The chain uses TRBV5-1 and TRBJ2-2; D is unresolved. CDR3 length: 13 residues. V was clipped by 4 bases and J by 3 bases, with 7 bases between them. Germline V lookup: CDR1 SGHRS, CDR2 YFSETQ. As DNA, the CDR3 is TGCGCCAGCAGCCCGAGGTACACCGGGGAGCTGTTTTTT. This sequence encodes CASSPRYTGELFF.

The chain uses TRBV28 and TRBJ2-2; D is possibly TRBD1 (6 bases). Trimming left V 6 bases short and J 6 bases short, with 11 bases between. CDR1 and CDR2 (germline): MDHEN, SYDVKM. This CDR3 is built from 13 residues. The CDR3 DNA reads TGTGCCAGCAGAATTACAGGGTCCGGGGAGCTGTTTTTT. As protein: CASRITGSGELFF.